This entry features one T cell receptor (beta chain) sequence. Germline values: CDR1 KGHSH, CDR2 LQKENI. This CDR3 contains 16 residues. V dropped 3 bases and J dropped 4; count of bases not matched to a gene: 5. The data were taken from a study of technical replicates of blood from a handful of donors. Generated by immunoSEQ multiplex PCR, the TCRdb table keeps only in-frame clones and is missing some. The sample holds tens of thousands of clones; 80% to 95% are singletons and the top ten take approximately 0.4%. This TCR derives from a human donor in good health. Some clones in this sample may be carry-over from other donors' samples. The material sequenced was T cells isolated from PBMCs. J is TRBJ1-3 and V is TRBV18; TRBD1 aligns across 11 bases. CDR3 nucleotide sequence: TGTGCCAGCTCACCGGTGGGACAGGGGGACGGAAACACCATATATTTT. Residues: CASSPVGQGDGNTIYF.